This T cell receptor (beta chain) was sequenced for a study of T cells in Graves' hyperthyroidism and ophthalmopathy (dated by TCRdb to between 2017 and 2020). Context from the whole study: Peripheral blood samples were taken at initial diagnosis, before any treatment was given. TCR V-J signatures able to tell the groups apart were searched for in a discovery cohort of 90 to 100 patients, of whom 40 to 45 had Graves' ophthalmopathy and more than 55 had stable Graves' hyperthyroidism. Whether ophthalmopathy could be predicted prospectively was tested in an independent validation cohort made up of 18 to 20 hyperthyroidism patients plus 17 patients who later progressed to ophthalmopathy. The 100 or so discovery patients were divided at random into training and test sets in a 7:3 ratio. In more than five Graves' hyperthyroidism patients, the study also compared T-cell repertoires from thyroid tissue with T-cell repertoires from blood. Following sampling, methimazole starting at 30 mg daily was given to hyperthyroidism patients, and high-dose intravenous methylprednisolone was given to ophthalmopathy patients. According to the paper, TCR Vbeta CDR3 sequencing was carried out on approximately 140 peripheral blood samples, which came from approximately 43 ophthalmopathy, 75 or so hyperthyroidism and 17 progressor patients. What the study reported, not specific to this receptor: Blood samples also contained most of the expanded thyroid clonotypes (frequency above 0.001), which suggests that blood repertoires may reflect thyroid immune responses. In validation, progression to ophthalmopathy was predicted by the model with 70% to 71% sensitivity and under 85% specificity, a median of around 5.9 months before onset. A model built on a 13 V-J signature distinguished ophthalmopathy from stable hyperthyroidism, reaching over 85% sensitivity and around 81% specificity in cross-validation and 80%/75% in testing. Sample size was not statistically predetermined, and blinding of investigators to group allocation was not performed.

Ophthalmopathy patients had moderately to severely active disease, Clinical Activity Score of at least 3, NOSPECS grade of at least 4, and duration under 3 months. Any patient with an uncontrolled infection, another autoimmune disease, pregnancy or lactation was excluded. Diagnoses were based on clinical symptoms, serum thyroxine and TRAb, thyroid ultrasound and orbital computed tomography. PBMCs were isolated from approximately 10 ml of fresh peripheral blood by Ficoll-Paque density gradient centrifugation. Trizol reagent was used to extract total RNA, and RNA quality was then checked on an Agilent 2100 Bioanalyzer. For this chain, trimming is 1 base at the V end and 4 bases at the J end, and the number of junction bases without a gene match is 3. Taken from cysteine to phenylalanine, the CDR3 has 15 residues. The kept DNA is CDR3 alone, 45 bases in frame from the first base. The germline V gene encodes CDR1 SGHAT and CDR2 FQNNGV.

To note about this clonotype: Its antigen has not been determined. There are no base qualities to consult, and no much larger clone falls within one base.

Amplification of TCR beta CDR3 regions was carried out from RNA transcripts. The first round of RT-PCR for the TCR CDR3 was performed with the HTBI primer set and the Qiagen OneStep RT-PCR kit. Libraries were constructed in a second round of multiplex PCR, after which size selection and purification were carried out. Libraries were sequenced paired-end with 100 bp reads on an Illumina HiSeq2000. The authors' analysis ran thus. SOAPnuke was used to process the raw data, with reads discarded if the reads contained adapters or uncalled bases, had a mean Phred below 15, or lacked an exact constant-primer or identifier match. COPE v1.2.5 was used to merge the high-quality paired reads, and each unique nucleotide sequence was defined as a clonotype. MiTCR v1.1 was used to align the clonotypes against IMGT TRBV, TRBD and TRBJ reference segments. The analysis included only V-J combinations with a frequency above 0.0001, which together covered 99% to 99.2% of the repertoires. The TCS score was defined as F50 (clonal expansion) divided by E x V (chaos), with BLOSUM62-based TCRdist calculated between CDR3 peptides within each V-J. Welch's t-statistics and random forest reduced roughly 530 V-J features to 13, which were used in a naive Bayes classifier (R e1071). The public sequencing data were trimmed at Q25 with fastp and processed into clonotypes with MiXCR by TCRdb, which kept only in-frame beta chains. All rows with the same CDR3 protein become a single entry with the most common DNA and genes. Clone size and V and J calls follow TCRdb, not the original study. The sample table lists fewer than 250,000 distinct CDR3 sequences, roughly 15% of them with a count of one. Of the sample, about 30% is held by the ten largest clones.

Sequencing used blood. This clonotype was obtained from a woman in her late teens or twenties with Graves' ophthalmopathy. This sequence uses TRBV11-2 and TRBJ1-1, with 10 middle bases fitting TRBD1. The CDR3 region reads CASSLGQGAGTEAFF. The DNA sequence is given as TGTGCCAGCAGCTTAGGACAGGGGGCGGGCACTGAAGCTTTCTTT.